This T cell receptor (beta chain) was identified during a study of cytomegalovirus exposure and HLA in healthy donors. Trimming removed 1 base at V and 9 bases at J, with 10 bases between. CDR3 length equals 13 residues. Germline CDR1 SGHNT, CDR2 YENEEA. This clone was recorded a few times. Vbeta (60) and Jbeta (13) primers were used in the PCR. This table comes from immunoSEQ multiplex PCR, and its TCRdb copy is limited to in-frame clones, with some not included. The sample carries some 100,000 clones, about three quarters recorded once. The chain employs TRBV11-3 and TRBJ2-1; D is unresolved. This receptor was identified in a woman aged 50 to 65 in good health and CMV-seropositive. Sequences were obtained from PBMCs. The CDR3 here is CASSLVDFSEQFF. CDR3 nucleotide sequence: TGTGCCAGCAGCTTAGTCGACTTCAGTGAGCAGTTCTTC.